This record concerns one TCR beta chain sequence. Sequenced by immunoSEQ multiplex PCR; TCRdb stores in-frame clones only, minus some. The sample holds some 190,000 clones; around 90% are singletons and the top ten take more than 1.5%. This sample is part of a study of T cell responses to AZD1222 COVID-19 vaccine. Germline lookup yields CDR1 MNHEY and CDR2 SVGAGI. This CDR3 is 15 amino acids long. Deletions cut 2 bases from V and 1 base from J, with 9 bases between. This receptor was taken from an adult who received the AZD1222 COVID-19 vaccine. The rearrangement uses TRBV6-5 and TRBJ1-5; D is unclear. This material consisted of peripheral blood, taken 28 days after the second AZD1222 dose. The CDR3 DNA sequence: TGTGCCAGCAGTTACGCCGGACTGAGCAATCAGCCCCAGCATTTT. Its translation is CASSYAGLSNQPQHF.